Listed here are 6 T cell receptor beta chains from one sample, sequenced in a study of control samples from healthy donors and cancer patients. Profiled with immunoSEQ multiplex PCR; TCRdb holds only in-frame clones, not every one. The sample consists of roughly 140,000 clones, 89% of them appearing once. The sample was blood. These receptors all stem from a man between 25 and 39 years old in good health.

This chain joins TRBV5-6 and TRBJ2-3; TRBD2 aligns across 14 bases. CDR3 size: 16 residues. V was clipped by 3 bases and J by 5 bases; unmatched bases: 5. Germline CDR1 SGHDT, CDR2 YYEEEE. CDR3 nucleotides: TGTGCCAGCAGCTCGGGACTAGCGGGAGCAATAGATACGCAGTATTTT. It encodes CASSSGLAGAIDTQYF.

This sequence joins TRBV27 and TRBJ1-2; no definite D call. CDR1 is MNHEY and CDR2 is SMNVEV in the germline V gene (reference sequence). V was cut by 6 bases and J by 4 bases, with 15 bases left in between. The CDR3 covers 14 residues. CDR3 residues: CASSPTRNPYGYTF. The CDR3 DNA reads TGTGCCAGCAGCCCCACACGGAATCCCTATGGCTACACCTTC.

The CDR3 DNA is TGTGCCACCAGTGATTCCTCTAGCGCGATTACGCAGTATTTT. It yields the protein CATSDSSSAITQYF. V gene TRBV24-1 combines with J gene TRBJ2-3; possible D gene TRBD2, 6 bases. Deletions cut 2 bases from V and 8 bases from J, with 13 bases between. The CDR3 is 14 residues long. The germline CDR1 and CDR2 sequences are KGHDR and SFDVKD.

The chain recombines TRBV24-1 with TRBJ2-1, with TRBD1 as a possible D gene (5 bases). The CDR3 runs 17 residues. In germline, CDR1 is KGHDR, CDR2 SFDVKD. Deletions cut 4 bases from V and 8 bases from J, with 23 bases between. CDR3: CATSDPAPGKDQHEQFF. CDR3 bases: TGTGCCACCAGTGACCCCGCCCCAGGGAAGGATCAGCATGAGCAGTTCTTC.

This rearrangement joins TRBV27 to TRBJ2-2, with D perhaps matching TRBD1 or TRBD2 (5 bases each). Between the trimmed V and J ends, which lost 7 bases and 6 bases, there was a span of 18 bases. Germline assignment: CDR1 MNHEY and CDR2 SMNVEV (reference sequence). This CDR3 comprises 15 residues. This CDR3 reads CASTPRGAWPGELFF. The DNA for the CDR3 is TGTGCCAGCACCCCGCGAGGGGCCTGGCCCGGGGAGCTGTTTTTT.

The chain combines TRBV7-2 with TRBJ1-2; 8 positions match TRBD1. The CDR3 consists of 16 residues. V lost 4 bases to trimming and J lost 4 bases; unmatched junction nucleotides: 11. The germline gives CDR1 SGHTA, CDR2 FQGNSA. CDR3 region: CASSSGTGARGYGYTF. The DNA of the CDR3 is TGTGCCAGCAGCTCCGGGACAGGTGCCCGGGGCTATGGCTACACCTTC.